A single sample gave rise to the 13 T cell receptor beta chains below, sequenced in a study of cytomegalovirus exposure and HLA in healthy donors. In the PCR, 60 Vbeta and 13 Jbeta primers were used. Profiling relied on immunoSEQ multiplex PCR, and the TCRdb table lists in-frame clones only, not all of them. The table for this sample gives just under 80,000 clones. Input material: PBMCs. These receptors were obtained from a young man in good health and CMV-seropositive.

V and J are TRBV23-1 and TRBJ1-1; a weak D match, TRBD1 (5 bases). TRBV23-1 is classed as an ORF, of uncertain function. V was clipped by 3 bases and J by 0 bases, with 20 bases between them. The CDR3 is 18 residues long. The CDR3, as DNA: TGCGCCAGCAGTCATCCCTTCAGCGGAGGGGTAATGAACACTGAAGCTTTCTTT. Its translation is CASSHPFSGGVMNTEAFF.

J is TRBJ2-7 and V is TRBV28, with D perhaps matching TRBD1 (5 bases). The V and J ends lost 6 bases and 0 bases respectively, with 21 bases between them. The CDR3 has 17 amino acids. CDR1 is MDHEN and CDR2 is SYDVKM in the germline V gene. In DNA form, the CDR3 reads TGTGCCAGCAGCTCTGACTTTCGACAGCCTTTCTCCTACGAGCAGTACTTC. Translation gives CASSSDFRQPFSYEQYF.

This sequence joins TRBV19 and TRBJ2-7; perhaps TRBD1 as D (6 bases). The germline V gene has CDR1 LNHDA and CDR2 SQIVND (reference sequence). The V end lost 5 bases, the J end lost 0 bases, and 14 bases lay between the germline ends. The CDR3 runs to 15 residues. The CDR3 sequence is CASSESGQPSYEQYF. CDR3 nucleotides: TGTGCCAGTAGTGAAAGCGGACAGCCCTCCTACGAGCAGTACTTC.

The rearrangement joins TRBV2 to TRBJ1-4; a possible D gene is TRBD1 (6 bases). Looked up from germline, CDR1 is SNHLY and CDR2 is FYNNEI. The CDR3 totals 14 residues. Trimming left V 6 bases short and J 3 bases short, with 11 bases between. CDR3 nucleotides: TGTGCCAGCAGCACCGGGACATCTAATGAAAAACTGTTTTTT. Protein sequence: CASSTGTSNEKLFF.

This rearrangement joins TRBV28 to TRBJ1-1, with TRBD1 as a possible D gene (5 bases). Germline-derived CDR1 and CDR2 are MDHEN and SYDVKM. V dropped 1 base and J dropped 4 bases, with 13 bases sitting between them. The CDR3 contains 15 residues. The CDR3 coding sequence is TGTGCCAGCAGTTTATCGGTACAGGCGGCCACTGAAGCTTTCTTT. Protein product: CASSLSVQAATEAFF.

With respect to this clone: The junction shows a germline mismatch at one end, possibly a read error. The chain couples TRBV28 to TRBJ1-3; D gene unclear. Germline values: CDR1 MDHEN, CDR2 SYDVKM. The CDR3 contains 14 residues. The CDR3 reads CASGLYRAGNTIYF. In nucleotides, the CDR3 is TGTGCCAGCGGTTTATATCGAGCGGGAAACACCATATATTTT.

The chain couples TRBV27 to TRBJ2-7; 7 nucleotides agree with TRBD2. Germline CDR1 and CDR2: MNHEY and SMNVEV (reference sequence). The trim removed 5 bases at V and 3 bases at J, leaving 4 bases unmatched. CDR3 length equals 13 residues. In DNA, the CDR3 is TGTGCCAGCAGTGGGAGGGCTAGCTACGAGCAGTACTTC. Protein sequence: CASSGRASYEQYF.

CDR3 bases: TGCGCCAGCAGCCAGCAGTACACGACAAGGGGCTATGGCTACACCTTC. This gives the protein CASSQQYTTRGYGYTF. The chain couples TRBV4-1 to TRBJ1-2, with D possibly matching TRBD1 (5 bases). CDR1 is MGHRA, CDR2 YSYEKL, per germline. The CDR3 totals 16 residues. Trimming left V 3 bases short and J 4 bases short, with 18 bases between.

The chain carries TRBV10-3 and TRBJ2-1; the match to TRBD2 covers 11 bases. The CDR3 loop spans 15 amino acids. The germline CDR1 and CDR2 sequences are ENHRY and SYGVKD. With V trimmed by 8 bases and J by 1 base, 4 bases remained unmatched. The CDR3 protein is CAIAGTSGSYNEQFF. The CDR3, as DNA: TGTGCCATCGCCGGGACTAGCGGATCCTACAATGAGCAGTTCTTC.

The chain recombines TRBV7-2 with TRBJ2-7; D is unclear. The V end was cut by 0 bases, the J end by 1 base, with 7 bases between. The CDR3 has 14 amino acids. The germline CDR1 and CDR2 sequences are SGHTA and FQGNSA. The CDR3 loop is CASSLAASSYEQYF. The CDR3 DNA sequence: TGTGCCAGCAGCTTAGCAGCGTCTTCCTACGAGCAGTACTTC.

The rearrangement links TRBV6-5 to TRBJ1-5; D gene ambiguous. With 6 bases removed from V and 11 bases from J, the gap between germline ends came to 14 bases. The CDR3 length is 12 residues. Germline CDR1 MNHEY, CDR2 SVGAGI. The CDR3, as DNA: TGTGCCAGCAGGGACCGGGATCGGTCCCAGCATTTT. Protein sequence: CASRDRDRSQHF.

The chain combines TRBV5-8 with TRBJ1-5; perhaps TRBD1 as D (5 bases). Trimming removed 1 base at V and 8 bases at J, with 16 bases between. The CDR3 is made up of 15 amino acids. Germline CDR1 SGHTS, CDR2 YDEGEE. CDR3 amino acids: CASSLRRGGTEPQHF. CDR3 DNA sequence: TGTGCCAGCAGCTTGCGCCGGGGGGGAACGGAGCCCCAGCATTTT.

J is TRBJ1-1 and V is TRBV19, with TRBD1 matching over 7 bases. Germline assignment: CDR1 LNHDA and CDR2 SQIVND (reference sequence). The CDR3 runs 15 residues. Trimming cost V 5 bases and J 0 bases; bases outside gene matches: 6. DNA for the CDR3: TGTGCCAGTAGTGACAGGGTCGCCGTGAACACTGAAGCTTTCTTT. It translates to CASSDRVAVNTEAFF.